This record looks at one T cell receptor (beta chain) sequence and its context. TCRdb's copy holds only in-frame clones and misses some; the assay was immunoSEQ multiplex PCR. Seen here are around 450,000 clones, 89% observed once, and the top ten hold more than 1.5%. This record belongs to a study of Ad26.COV2.S vaccination and SARS-CoV-2 variants. This CDR3 region has 16 residues. Germline CDR1 reads SEHNR; CDR2 reads FQNEAQ (reference sequence). Trimming shortened V by 5 bases and J by 4 bases, and 20 bases separated the two germline ends. This sample's treatment: around 19 received Ad26.COV2.S at low or high dose, single or two shots; roughly five received placebo; per-sample allocation not given. All samples were drawn on day 63, counting from the first vaccine or placebo injection.

The chain combines TRBV7-9 with TRBJ1-2, with D maybe TRBD1 (5 bases). This receptor was taken from a person aged 18-65 years who received the Ad26.COV2.S COVID-19 vaccine or a placebo. The material sequenced was peripheral blood, taken in a trial of Ad26.COV2.S vaccine versus placebo. The CDR3 protein is CASSVRQSERSYGYTF. In DNA, the CDR3 is TGTGCCAGCAGCGTAAGACAGTCCGAAAGGAGCTATGGCTACACCTTC.